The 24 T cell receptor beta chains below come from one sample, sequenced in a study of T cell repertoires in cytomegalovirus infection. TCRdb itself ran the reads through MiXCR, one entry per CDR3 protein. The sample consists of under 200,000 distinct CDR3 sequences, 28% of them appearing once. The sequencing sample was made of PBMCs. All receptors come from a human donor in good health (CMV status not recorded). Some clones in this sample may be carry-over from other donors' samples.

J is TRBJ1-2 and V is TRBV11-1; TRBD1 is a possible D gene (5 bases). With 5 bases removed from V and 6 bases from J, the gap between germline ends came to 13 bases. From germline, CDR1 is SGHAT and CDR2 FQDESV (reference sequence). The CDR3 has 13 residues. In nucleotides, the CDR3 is TGTGCCAGCAGCGCCTTCTCAGGGAATGGCTACACCTTC. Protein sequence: CASSAFSGNGYTF.

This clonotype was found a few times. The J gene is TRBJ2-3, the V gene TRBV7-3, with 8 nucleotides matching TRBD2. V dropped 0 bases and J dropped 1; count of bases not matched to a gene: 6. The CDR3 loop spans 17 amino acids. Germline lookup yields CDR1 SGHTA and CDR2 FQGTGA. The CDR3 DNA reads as TGTGCCAGCAGCTTAACTCGTACTAGCGGCCGCACAGATACGCAGTATTTT. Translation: CASSLTRTSGRTDTQYF.

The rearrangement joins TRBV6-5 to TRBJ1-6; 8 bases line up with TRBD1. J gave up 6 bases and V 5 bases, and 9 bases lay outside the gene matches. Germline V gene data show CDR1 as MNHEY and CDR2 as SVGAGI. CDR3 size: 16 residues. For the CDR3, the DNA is TGTGCCAGCAGTCCAAACCCCGGACAGGGTAATTCACCCCTCCACTTT. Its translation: CASSPNPGQGNSPLHF.

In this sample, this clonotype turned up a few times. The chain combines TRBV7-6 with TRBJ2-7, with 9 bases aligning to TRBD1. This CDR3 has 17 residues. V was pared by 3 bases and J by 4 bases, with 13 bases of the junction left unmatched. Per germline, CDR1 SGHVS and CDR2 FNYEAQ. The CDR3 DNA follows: TGTGCCAGCAGCTTGGGGGACCTCCGGGACAGGGTGTACGAGCAGTACTTC. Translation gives CASSLGDLRDRVYEQYF.

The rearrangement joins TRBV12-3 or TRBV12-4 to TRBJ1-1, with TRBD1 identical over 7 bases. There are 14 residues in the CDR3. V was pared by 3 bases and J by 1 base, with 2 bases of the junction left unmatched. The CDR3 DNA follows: TGTGCCAGCAGTTTCGGACAGGAGAACACTGAAGCTTTCTTT. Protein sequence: CASSFGQENTEAFF.

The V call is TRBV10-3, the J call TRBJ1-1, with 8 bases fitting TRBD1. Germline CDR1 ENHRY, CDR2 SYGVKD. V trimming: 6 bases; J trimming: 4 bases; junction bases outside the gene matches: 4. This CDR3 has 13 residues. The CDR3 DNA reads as TGTGCCATCAGGGCTCAGGGGGCCACTGAAGCTTTCTTT. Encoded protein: CAIRAQGATEAFF.

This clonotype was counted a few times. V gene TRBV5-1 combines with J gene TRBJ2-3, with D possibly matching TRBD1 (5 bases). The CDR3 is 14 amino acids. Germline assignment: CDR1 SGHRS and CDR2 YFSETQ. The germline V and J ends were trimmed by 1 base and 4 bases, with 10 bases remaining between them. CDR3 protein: CASSLSGAPDTQYF. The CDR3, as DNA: TGCGCCAGCAGCTTGAGTGGGGCCCCAGATACGCAGTATTTT. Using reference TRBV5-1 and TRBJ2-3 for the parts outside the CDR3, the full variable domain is KAGVTQTPRYLIKTRGQQVTLSCSPISGHRSVSWYQQTPGQGLQFLFEYFSETQRNKGNFPGRFSGRQFSNSRSEMNVSTLELGDSALYLCASSLSGAPDTQYFGPGTRLTVL.

The CDR3 DNA reads as TGTGCCAGCTCACCTGCGGCAGCCTACGAGCAGTACTTC. It codes for CASSPAAAYEQYF. This sequence joins TRBV18 and TRBJ2-7, with unresolved D. The V end lost 3 bases, the J end lost 2 bases, and 8 bases lay between the germline ends. CDR1 and CDR2 (germline): KGHSH, LQKENI. The CDR3 runs 13 residues. Variable domain in full (rest from reference TRBV18 and TRBJ2-7): NAGVMQNPRHLVRRRGQEARLRCSPMKGHSHVYWYRQLPEEGLKFMVYLQKENIIDESGMPKERFSAEFPKEGPSILRIQQVVRGDSAAYFCASSPAAAYEQYFGPGTRLTVT.

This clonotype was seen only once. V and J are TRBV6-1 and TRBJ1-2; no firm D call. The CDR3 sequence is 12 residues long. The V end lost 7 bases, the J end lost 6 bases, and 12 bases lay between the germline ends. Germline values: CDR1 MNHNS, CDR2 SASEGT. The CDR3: CASKGSYHGYTF. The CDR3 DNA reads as TGTGCCAGCAAGGGCAGCTATCATGGCTACACCTTC.

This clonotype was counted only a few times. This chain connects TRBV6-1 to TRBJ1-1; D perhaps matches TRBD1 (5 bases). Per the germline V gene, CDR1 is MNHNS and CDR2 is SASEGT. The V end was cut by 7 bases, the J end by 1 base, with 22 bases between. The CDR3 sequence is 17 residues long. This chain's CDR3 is CASTNVSPGPKNTEAFF. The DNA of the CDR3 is TGTGCCAGCACCAACGTATCTCCGGGACCCAAGAACACTGAAGCTTTCTTT.

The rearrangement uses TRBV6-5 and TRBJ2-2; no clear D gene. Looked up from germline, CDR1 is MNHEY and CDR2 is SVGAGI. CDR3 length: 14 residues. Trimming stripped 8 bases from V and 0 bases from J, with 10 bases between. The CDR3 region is CASRPYSNTGELFF. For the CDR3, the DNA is TGTGCCAGCCGACCTTACTCGAACACCGGGGAGCTGTTTTTT.

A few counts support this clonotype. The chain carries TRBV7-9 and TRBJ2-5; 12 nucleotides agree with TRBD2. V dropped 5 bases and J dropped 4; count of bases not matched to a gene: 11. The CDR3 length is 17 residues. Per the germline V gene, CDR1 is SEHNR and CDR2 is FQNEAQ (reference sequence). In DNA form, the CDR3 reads TGTGCCAGCAGCCACAGACTAGCGGGGGCTGCGGGAGAGACCCAGTACTTC. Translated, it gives CASSHRLAGAAGETQYF.

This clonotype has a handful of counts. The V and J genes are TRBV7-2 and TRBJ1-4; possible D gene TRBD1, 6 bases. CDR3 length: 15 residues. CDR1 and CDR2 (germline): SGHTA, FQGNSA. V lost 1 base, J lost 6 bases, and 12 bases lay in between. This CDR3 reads CASSLVGGQDEKLFF. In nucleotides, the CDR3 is TGTGCCAGCAGCTTAGTCGGGGGGCAGGATGAAAAACTGTTTTTT.

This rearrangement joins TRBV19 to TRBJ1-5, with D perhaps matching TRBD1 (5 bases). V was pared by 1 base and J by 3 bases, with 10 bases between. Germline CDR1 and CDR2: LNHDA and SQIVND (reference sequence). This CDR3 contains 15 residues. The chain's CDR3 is CASSIVKGANQPQHF. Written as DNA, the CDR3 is TGTGCCAGTAGTATAGTTAAAGGGGCCAATCAGCCCCAGCATTTT.

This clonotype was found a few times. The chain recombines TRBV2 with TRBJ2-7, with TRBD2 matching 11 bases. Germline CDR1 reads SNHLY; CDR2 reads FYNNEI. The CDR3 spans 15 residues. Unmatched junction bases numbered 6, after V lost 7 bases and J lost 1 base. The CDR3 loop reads CASTFGLAGSYEQYF. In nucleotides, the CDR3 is TGTGCCAGCACTTTCGGACTAGCGGGTTCCTACGAGCAGTACTTC.

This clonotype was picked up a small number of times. The CDR3 sequence: CASSPPDRTGLDEQYF. CDR3 in DNA: TGTGCCAGCTCACCACCCGACCGGACTGGGTTGGACGAGCAGTACTTC. The chain combines TRBV18 with TRBJ2-7; D is possibly TRBD2 (5 bases). The CDR3 has 16 amino acids. The germline V gene encodes CDR1 KGHSH and CDR2 LQKENI. The V gene lost 0 bases and the J gene lost 5 bases, with 17 bases spanning the gap.

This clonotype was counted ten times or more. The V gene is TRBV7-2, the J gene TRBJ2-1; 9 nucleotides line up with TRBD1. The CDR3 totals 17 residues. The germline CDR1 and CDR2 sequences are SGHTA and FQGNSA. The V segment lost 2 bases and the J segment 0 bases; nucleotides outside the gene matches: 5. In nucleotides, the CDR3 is TGTGCCAGCAGCTTACCCGAGACAGGGGGCTCCTACAATGAGCAGTTCTTC. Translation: CASSLPETGGSYNEQFF.

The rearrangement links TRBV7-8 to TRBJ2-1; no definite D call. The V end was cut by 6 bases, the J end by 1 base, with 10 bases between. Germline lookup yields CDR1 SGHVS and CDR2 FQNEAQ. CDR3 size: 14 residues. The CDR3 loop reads CASSRWESYNEQFF. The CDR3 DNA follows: TGTGCCAGCAGTCGTTGGGAATCCTACAATGAGCAGTTCTTC.

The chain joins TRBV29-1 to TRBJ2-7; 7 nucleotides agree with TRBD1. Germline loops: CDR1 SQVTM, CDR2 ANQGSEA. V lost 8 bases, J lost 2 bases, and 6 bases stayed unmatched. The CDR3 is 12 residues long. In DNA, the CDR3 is TGCAGCATTCGGACAGGTGCCTACGAGCAGTACTTC. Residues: CSIRTGAYEQYF.

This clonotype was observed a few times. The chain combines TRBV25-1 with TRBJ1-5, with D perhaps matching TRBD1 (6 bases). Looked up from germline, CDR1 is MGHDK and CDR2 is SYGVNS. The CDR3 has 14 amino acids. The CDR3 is CATAITGSNQPQHF. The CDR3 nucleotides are TGTGCAACCGCGATCACAGGGAGCAATCAGCCCCAGCATTTT. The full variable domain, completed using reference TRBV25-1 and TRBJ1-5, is EADIYQTPRYLVIGTGKKITLECSQTMGHDKMYWYQQDPGMELHLIHYSYGVNSTEKGDLSSESTVSRIRTEHFPLTLESARPSHTSQYLCATAITGSNQPQHFGDGTRLSIL.

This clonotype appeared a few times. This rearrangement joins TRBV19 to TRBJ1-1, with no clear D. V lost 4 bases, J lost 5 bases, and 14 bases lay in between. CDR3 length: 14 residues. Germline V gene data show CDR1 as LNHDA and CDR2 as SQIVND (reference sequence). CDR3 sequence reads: CASSNFATRTEAFF. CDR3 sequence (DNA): TGTGCCAGTAGTAACTTTGCGACGAGGACTGAAGCTTTCTTT.

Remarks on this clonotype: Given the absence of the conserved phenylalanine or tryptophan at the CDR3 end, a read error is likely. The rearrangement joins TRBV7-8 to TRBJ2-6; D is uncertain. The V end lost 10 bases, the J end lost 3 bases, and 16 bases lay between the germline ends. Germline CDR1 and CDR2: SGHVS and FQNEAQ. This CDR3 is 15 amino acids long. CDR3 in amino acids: CATSPVPHGANVLTI. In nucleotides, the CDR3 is TGTGCCACGTCTCCCGTCCCCCATGGGGCCAACGTCCTGACTATC.

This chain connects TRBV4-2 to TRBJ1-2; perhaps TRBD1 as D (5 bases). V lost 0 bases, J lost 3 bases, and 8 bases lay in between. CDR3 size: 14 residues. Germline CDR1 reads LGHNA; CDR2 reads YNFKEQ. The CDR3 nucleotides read TGTGCCAGCAGCCAAGAGAGGGGAGACTATGGCTACACCTTC. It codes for CASSQERGDYGYTF.

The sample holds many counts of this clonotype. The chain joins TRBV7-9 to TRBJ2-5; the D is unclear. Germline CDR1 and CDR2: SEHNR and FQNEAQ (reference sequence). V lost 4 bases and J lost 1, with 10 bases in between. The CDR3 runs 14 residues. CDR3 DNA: TGTGCCAGCAGCTCCCCGCGCCTCCAAGAGACCCAGTACTTC. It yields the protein CASSSPRLQETQYF. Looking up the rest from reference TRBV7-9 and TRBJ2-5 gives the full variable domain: DTGVSQNPRHKITKRGQNVTFRCDPISEHNRLYWYRQTLGQGPEFLTYFQNEAQLEKSRLLSDRFSAERPKGSFSTLEIQRTEQGDSAMYLCASSSPRLQETQYFGPGTRLLVL.